These T cell receptor beta chains were read from a single sample in a study of cytomegalovirus exposure and HLA in healthy donors. Profiled with immunoSEQ multiplex PCR; TCRdb holds only in-frame clones, not every one. The sample lists approximately 56,000 clones, around 67% occurring once. The sequenced sample was PBMCs. Receptors originate from a woman aged 45-60 years in good health and CMV-seropositive. Both conserved end residues are part of each CDR3.

>TRBV2|TRBJ1-1
CASSERGQGAAEAFF
>TRBV29-1|TRBJ2-7
CSVGQSSYEQYF
>TRBV4-2|TRBJ1-2
CASSQGRGEGGYTF
>TRBV10-3|TRBJ1-2
CAISESAVGYTF
>TRBV18|TRBJ2-2
CASPGLTNTGELFF
>TRBV25-1|TRBJ1-6
CASSESGGGYNSPLHF
>TRBV6-5|TRBJ1-4
CASSSSEGDADEKLFF
>TRBV6-1|TRBJ2-7
CASRYTTGTGDEQYF
>TRBV15|TRBJ2-7
CATSSTGGFPSYEQYF
>TRBV19|TRBJ2-1
CASNPSGQALSYNEQFF
>TRBV19|TRBJ2-2
CASSITGRAGELFF
>TRBV11-2|TRBJ2-1
CASSSSGRTYNEQFF
>TRBV6-6|TRBJ1-2
CASLGTDYGYTF
>TRBV21-1|TRBJ2-5
CASSRDNQETQYF
>TRBV7-7|TRBJ2-2
CASSLAYTGELFF
>TRBV29-1|TRBJ2-5
CSAGGLAEEYF
>TRBV19|TRBJ2-1
CASSMGSDNEQFF
>TRBV4-1|TRBJ2-5
CASSHTSGGQETQYF
>TRBV28|TRBJ2-3
CASSFLARDTQYF
>TRBV2|TRBJ2-1
CASLHRTGTGSNEQFF
>TRBV6-1|TRBJ2-7
CASSPGTVYEQYF
>TRBV7-2|TRBJ2-5
CATRTGARETQYF
>TRBV5-1|TRBJ1-1
CASSLGQGVMNTEAFF
>TRBV9|TRBJ2-3
CASGEGRGTDTQYF
>TRBV7-2|TRBJ2-1
CASSLGGGAHNEQFF
>TRBV5-1|TRBJ1-1
CASSVRTVNTEAFF
>TRBV28|TRBJ1-6
CASSSIAFAGLSNSPLHF
>TRBV2|TRBJ1-1
CASSGGRSEAFF
>TRBV18|TRBJ1-1
CASLLGQGAKEAFF
>TRBV4-3|TRBJ1-2
CASSQGSTGNYGYTF
>TRBV4-3|TRBJ1-5
CASSDGQGNQPQHF
>TRBV19|TRBJ2-5
CASSMSRTQYF
>TRBV4-3|TRBJ2-2
CASSPYSTSGGSGELFF
>TRBV2|TRBJ2-1
CASGTGTGINEQFF
>TRBV5-4|TRBJ2-5
CASSRTGLAQETQYF
>TRBV4-1|TRBJ1-2
CASSQGTGTGGNGYTF
>TRBV10-3|TRBJ2-1
CATTISSYNEQFF
>TRBV6-5|TRBJ1-4
CASSYSGQLNEKLFF
>TRBV28|TRBJ2-2
CASSLGFFGELFF
>TRBV7-9|TRBJ2-5
CASSLGRLYQETQYF
>TRBV6-5|TRBJ2-1
CASSSGGSYNEQFF
>TRBV9|TRBJ2-7
CASSVAPAETYEQYF
>TRBV7-9|TRBJ2-2
CASSWGQTELFF
>TRBV4-3|TRBJ1-6
CASSQVTGVRSPLHF
>TRBV4-3|TRBJ2-1
CASRDSLFSYNEQFF
>TRBV7-8|TRBJ1-5
CASSSLQGKDQPQHF
>TRBV6-6|TRBJ2-4
CASSPSSGGNIQYF
>TRBV5-5|TRBJ2-5
CASSLEWGSETQYF